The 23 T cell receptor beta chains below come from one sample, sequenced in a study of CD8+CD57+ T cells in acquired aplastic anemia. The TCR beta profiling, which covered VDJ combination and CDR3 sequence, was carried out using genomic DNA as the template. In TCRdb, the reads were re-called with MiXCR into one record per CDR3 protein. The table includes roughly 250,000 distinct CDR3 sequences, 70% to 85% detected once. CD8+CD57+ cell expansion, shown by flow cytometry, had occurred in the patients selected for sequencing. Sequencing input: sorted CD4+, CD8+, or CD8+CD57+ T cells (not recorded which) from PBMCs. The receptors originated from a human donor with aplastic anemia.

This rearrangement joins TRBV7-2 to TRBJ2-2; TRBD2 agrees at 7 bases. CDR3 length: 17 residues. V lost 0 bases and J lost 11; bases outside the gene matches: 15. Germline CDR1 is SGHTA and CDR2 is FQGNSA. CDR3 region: CASSLAGGPDTQDELFF. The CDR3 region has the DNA TGTGCCAGCAGCTTAGCGGGAGGGCCCGATACGCAGGATGAGCTGTTTTTT. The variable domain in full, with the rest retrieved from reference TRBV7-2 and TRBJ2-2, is GAGVSQSPSNKVTEKGKDVELRCDPISGHTALYWYRQSLGQGLEFLIYFQGNSAPDKSGLPSDRFSAERTGGSVSTLTIQRTQQEDSAVYLCASSLAGGPDTQDELFFGEGSRLTVL.

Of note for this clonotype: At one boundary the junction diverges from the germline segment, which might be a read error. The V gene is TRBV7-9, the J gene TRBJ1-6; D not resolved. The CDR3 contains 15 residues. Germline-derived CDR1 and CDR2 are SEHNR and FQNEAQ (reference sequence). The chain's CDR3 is CASSLVPGELFPLHF. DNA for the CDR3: TGTGCCAGCAGCTTAGTGCCCGGGGAGCTTTTTCCCCTACACTTT.

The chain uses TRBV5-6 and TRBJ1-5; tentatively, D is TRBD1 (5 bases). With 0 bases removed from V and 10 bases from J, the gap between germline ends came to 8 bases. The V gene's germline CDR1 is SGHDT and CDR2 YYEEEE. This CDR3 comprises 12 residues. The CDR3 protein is CASSLERGPQHF. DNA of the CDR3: TGTGCCAGCAGCTTGGAGAGGGGTCCCCAGCATTTT.

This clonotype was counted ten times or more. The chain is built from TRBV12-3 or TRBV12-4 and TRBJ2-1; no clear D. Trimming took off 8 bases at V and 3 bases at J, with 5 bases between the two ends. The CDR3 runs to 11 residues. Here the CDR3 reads CASGIYNEQFF. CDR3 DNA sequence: TGTGCCAGCGGAATCTACAATGAGCAGTTCTTC.

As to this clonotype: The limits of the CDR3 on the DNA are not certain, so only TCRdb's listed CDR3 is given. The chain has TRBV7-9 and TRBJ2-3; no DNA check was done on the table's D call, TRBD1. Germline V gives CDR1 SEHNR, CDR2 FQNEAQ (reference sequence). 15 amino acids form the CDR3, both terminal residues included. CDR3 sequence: CASSSSDTQYFAPYF.

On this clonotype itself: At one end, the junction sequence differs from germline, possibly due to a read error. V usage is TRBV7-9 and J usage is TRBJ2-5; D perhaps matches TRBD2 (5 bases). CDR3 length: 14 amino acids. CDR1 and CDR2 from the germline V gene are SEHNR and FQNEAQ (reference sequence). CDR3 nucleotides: TGTGCCACCAGCAGCCGAGCCGGGCAAGACTACCAGTACTTC. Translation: CATSSRAGQDYQYF.

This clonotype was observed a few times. This chain's CDR3 is CASSIAGETYNEQFF. CDR3 coding DNA: TGTGCCAGTAGTATAGCTGGGGAAACCTACAATGAGCAGTTCTTC. This chain joins TRBV19 and TRBJ2-1; D ambiguous. Germline V gene lookup returns CDR1 LNHDA and CDR2 SQIVND (reference sequence). This CDR3 spans 15 amino acids. Trimming left V 1 base short and J 2 bases short, with 9 bases between. Filled out from reference TRBV19 and TRBJ2-1, the complete variable domain reads DGGITQSPKYLFRKEGQNVTLSCEQNLNHDAMYWYRQDPGQGLRLIYYSQIVNDFQKGDIAEGYSVSREKKESFPLTVTSAQKNPTAFYLCASSIAGETYNEQFFGPGTRLTVL.

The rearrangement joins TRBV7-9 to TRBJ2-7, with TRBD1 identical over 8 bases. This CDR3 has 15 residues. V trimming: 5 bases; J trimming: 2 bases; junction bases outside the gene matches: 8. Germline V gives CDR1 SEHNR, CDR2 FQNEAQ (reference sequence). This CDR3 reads CASSARTGTAYEQYF. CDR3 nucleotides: TGTGCCAGCAGCGCCCGGACAGGGACGGCCTACGAGCAGTACTTC.

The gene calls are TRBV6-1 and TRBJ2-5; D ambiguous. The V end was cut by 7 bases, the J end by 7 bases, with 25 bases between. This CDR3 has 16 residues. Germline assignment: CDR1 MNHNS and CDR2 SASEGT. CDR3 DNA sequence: TGTGCCAGCAAGCAAGATAGTTTGCGAACTCTCGGGACCCAGTACTTC. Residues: CASKQDSLRTLGTQYF.

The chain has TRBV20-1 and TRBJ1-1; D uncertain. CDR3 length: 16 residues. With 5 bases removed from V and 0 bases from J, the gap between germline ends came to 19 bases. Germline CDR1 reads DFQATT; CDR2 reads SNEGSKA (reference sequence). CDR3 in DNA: TGCAGTGCTTCTTCCGCGTTTCTGGCCATGAACACTGAAGCTTTCTTT. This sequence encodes CSASSAFLAMNTEAFF.

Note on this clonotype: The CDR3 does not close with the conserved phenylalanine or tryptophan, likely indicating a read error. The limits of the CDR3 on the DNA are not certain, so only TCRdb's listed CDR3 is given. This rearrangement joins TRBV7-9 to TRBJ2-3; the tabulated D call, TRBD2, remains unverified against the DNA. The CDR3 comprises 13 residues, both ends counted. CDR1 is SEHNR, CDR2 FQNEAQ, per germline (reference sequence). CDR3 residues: CASSAVAEAQYFG.

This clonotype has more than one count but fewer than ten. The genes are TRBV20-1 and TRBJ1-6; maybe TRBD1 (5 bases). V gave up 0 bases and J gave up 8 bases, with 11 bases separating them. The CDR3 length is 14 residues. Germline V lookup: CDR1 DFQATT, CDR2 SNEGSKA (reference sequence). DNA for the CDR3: TGCAGTGCTAGAGACATCCGGGGGTATTCACCCCTCCACTTT. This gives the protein CSARDIRGYSPLHF.

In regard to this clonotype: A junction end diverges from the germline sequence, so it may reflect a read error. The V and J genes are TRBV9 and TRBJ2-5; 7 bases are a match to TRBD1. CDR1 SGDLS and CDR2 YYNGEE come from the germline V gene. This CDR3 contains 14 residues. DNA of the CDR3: TGTGCCACCAGCAGGGGGTCCGGTCAACAGAACCAGTACTTC. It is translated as CATSRGSGQQNQYF. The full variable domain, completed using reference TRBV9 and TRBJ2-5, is DSGVTQTPKHLITATGQRVTLRCSPRSGDLSVYWYQQSLDQGLQFLIQYYNGEERAKGNILERFSAQQFPDLHSELNLSSLELGDSALYFCATSRGSGQQNQYFGPGTRLLVL.

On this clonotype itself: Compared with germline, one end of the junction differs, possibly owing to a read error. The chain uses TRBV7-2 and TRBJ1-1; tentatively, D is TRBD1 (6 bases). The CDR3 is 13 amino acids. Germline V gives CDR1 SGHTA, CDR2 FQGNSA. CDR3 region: CASSLTTGSDTLF. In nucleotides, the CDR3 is TGTGCCAGCAGCTTAACTACAGGGAGTGATACGCTGTTT.

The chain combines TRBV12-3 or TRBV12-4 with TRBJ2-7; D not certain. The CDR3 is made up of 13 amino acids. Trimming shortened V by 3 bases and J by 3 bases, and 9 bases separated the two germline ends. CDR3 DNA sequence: TGTGCCAGCAGTTTCTGGGTGGACTACGAGCAGTACGTC. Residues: CASSFWVDYEQYV.

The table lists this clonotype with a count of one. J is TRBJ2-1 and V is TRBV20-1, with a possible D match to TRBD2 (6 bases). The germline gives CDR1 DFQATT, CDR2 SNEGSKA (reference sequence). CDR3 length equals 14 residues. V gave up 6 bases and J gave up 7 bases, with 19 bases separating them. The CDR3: CSALGMGGANEQFF. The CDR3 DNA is TGCAGTGCCCTAGGGATGGGCGGGGCTAATGAGCAGTTCTTC.

The CDR3 reads CASSLGDRAYNSPLHF. The CDR3 region has the DNA TGTGCCAGCAGCTTGGGGGACAGGGCCTATAATTCACCCCTCCACTTT. The genes are TRBV9 and TRBJ1-6; 9 nucleotides align to TRBD1. With 4 bases clipped from V and 2 bases from J, the junction kept 4 bases outside the gene matches. Germline assignment: CDR1 SGDLS and CDR2 YYNGEE. This CDR3 comprises 16 residues.

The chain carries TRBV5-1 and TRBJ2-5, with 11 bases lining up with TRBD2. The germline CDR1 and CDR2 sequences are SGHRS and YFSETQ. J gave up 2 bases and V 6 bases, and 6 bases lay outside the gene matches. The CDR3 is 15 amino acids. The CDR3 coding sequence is TGCGCCAGCATGTGGCTAGCGGGGGGTCAAGAGACCCAGTACTTC. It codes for CASMWLAGGQETQYF.

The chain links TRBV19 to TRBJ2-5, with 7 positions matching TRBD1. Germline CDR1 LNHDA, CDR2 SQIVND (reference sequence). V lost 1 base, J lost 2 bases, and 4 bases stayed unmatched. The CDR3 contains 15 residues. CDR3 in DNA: TGTGCCAGTAGTATAGCAGGGGGACGTCAAGAGACCCAGTACTTC. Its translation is CASSIAGGRQETQYF.

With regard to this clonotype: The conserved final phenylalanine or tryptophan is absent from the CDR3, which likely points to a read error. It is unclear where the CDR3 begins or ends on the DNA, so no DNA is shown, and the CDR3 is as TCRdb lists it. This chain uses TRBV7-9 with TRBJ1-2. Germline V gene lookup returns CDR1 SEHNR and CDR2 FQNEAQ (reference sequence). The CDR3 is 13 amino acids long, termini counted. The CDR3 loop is CASSPARPEQYFL.

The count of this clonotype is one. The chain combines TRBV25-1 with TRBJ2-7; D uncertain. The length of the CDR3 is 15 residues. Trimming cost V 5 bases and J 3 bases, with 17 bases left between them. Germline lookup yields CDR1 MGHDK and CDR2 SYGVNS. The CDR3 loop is CASSYLEPLLYEQYV. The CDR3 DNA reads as TGTGCCAGCAGTTATCTAGAGCCCCTACTCTACGAGCAGTACGTC.

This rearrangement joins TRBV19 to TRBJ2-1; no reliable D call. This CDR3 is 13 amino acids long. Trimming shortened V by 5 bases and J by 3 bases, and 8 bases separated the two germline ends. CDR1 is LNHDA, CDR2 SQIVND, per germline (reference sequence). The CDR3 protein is CASSVALYNEQFF. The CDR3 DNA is TGTGCCAGTAGTGTCGCCCTCTACAATGAGCAGTTCTTC.

CDR3 bases: TGCGCCAGCAGCTTGCGTACAGATGATAAAGCCCTTTCCTACGAGCAGTACGTC. This gives the protein CASSLRTDDKALSYEQYV. The chain recombines TRBV5-1 with TRBJ2-7; D is unresolved. V lost 1 base to trimming and J lost 1 base, with 21 bases between them. This CDR3 has 18 residues. The germline V gene encodes CDR1 SGHRS and CDR2 YFSETQ.